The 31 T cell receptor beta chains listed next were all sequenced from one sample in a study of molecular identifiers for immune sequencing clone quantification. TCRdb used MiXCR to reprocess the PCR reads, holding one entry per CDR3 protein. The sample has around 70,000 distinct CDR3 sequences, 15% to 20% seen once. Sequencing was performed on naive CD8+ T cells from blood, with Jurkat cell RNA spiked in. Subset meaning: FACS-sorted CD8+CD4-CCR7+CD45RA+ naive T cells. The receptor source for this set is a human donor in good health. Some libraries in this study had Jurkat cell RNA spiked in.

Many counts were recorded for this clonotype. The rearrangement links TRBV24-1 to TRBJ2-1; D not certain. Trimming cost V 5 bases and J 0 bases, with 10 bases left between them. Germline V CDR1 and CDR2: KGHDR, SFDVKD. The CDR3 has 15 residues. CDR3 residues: CATSVGGSSYNEQFF. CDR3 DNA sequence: TGTGCCACCAGTGTAGGCGGTAGCTCCTACAATGAGCAGTTCTTC.

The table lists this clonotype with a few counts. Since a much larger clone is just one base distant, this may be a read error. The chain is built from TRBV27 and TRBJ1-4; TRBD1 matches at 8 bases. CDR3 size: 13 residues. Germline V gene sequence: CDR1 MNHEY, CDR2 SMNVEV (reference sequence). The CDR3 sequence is CASRGQANERLFF. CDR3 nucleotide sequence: TGTGCCAGCAGGGGACAGGCGAATGAAAGACTGTTTTTT.

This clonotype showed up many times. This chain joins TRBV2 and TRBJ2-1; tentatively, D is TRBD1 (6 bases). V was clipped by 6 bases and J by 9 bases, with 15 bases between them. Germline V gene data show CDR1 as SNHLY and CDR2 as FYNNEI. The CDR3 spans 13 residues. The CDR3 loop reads CASRTVQGGEQFF. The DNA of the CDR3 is TGTGCCAGCAGGACGGTACAGGGCGGTGAGCAGTTCTTC.

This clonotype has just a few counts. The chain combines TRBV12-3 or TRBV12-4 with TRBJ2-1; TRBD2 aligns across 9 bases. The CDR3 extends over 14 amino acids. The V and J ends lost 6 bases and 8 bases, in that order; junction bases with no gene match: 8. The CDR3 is CASSPRRLADEQFF. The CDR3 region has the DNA TGTGCCAGCAGCCCGCGTCGACTAGCGGATGAGCAGTTCTTC.

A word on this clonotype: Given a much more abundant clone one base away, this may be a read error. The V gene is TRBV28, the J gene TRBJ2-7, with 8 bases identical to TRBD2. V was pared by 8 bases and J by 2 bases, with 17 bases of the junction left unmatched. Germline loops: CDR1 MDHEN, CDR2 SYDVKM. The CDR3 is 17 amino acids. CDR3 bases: TGTGCCAGCGGACGGGAAACGGGAGGGTGGTATACCTACGAGCAGTACTTC. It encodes CASGRETGGWYTYEQYF.

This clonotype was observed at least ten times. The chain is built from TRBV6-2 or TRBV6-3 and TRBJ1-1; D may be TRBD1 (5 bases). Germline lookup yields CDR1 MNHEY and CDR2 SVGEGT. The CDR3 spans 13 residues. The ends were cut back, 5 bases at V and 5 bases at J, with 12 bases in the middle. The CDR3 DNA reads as TGTGCCAGCAGTCCCAAGTGGGGGACTGAAGCTTTCTTT. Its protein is CASSPKWGTEAFF.

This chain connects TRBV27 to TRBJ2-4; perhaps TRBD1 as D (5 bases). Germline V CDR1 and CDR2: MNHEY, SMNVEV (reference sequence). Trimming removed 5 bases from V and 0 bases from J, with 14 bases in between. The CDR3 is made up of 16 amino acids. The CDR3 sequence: CASSQAGSVAKNIQYF. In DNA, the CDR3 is TGTGCCAGCAGTCAAGCAGGGTCGGTAGCCAAAAACATTCAGTACTTC.

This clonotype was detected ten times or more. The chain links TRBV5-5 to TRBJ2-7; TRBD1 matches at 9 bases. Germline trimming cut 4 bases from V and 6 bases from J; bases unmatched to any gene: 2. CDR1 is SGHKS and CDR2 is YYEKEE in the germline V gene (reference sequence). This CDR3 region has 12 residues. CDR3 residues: CASSGTGSEQYF. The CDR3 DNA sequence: TGTGCCAGCAGCGGGACAGGGTCCGAGCAGTACTTC.

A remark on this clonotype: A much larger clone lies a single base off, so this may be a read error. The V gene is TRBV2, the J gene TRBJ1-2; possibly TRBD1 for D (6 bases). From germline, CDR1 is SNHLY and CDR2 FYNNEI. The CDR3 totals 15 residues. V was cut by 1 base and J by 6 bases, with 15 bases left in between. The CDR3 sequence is CASSEEHRVDDGYTF. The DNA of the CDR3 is TGTGCCAGCAGTGAAGAGCACAGGGTGGACGATGGCTACACCTTC.

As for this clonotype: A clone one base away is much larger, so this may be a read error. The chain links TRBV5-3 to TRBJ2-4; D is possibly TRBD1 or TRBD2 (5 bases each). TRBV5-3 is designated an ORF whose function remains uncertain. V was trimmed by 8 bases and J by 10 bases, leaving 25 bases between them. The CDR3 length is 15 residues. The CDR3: CASSPIRDLSIIQYF. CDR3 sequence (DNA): TGTGCCAGCAGCCCCATCCGGGACCTATCTATTATTCAGTACTTC.

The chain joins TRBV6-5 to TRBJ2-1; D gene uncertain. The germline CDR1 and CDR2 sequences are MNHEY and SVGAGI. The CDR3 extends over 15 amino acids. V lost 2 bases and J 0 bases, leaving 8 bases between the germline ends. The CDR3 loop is CASSYILSSYNEQFF. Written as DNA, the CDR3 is TGTGCCAGCAGTTACATACTAAGCTCCTACAATGAGCAGTTCTTC.

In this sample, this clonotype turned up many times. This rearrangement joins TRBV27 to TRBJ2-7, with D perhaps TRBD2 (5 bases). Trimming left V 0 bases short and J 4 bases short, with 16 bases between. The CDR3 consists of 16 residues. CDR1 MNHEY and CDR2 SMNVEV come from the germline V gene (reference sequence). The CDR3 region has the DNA TGTGCCAGCAGTTTATCTTCTGGCCTAGCTCTGTACGAGCAGTACTTC. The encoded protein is CASSLSSGLALYEQYF.

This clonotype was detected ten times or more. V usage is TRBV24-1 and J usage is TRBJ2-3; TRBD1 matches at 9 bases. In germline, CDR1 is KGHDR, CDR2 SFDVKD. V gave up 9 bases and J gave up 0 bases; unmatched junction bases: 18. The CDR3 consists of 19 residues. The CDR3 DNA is TGTGCCACCGGGACCGGGACAGGGACACCCGTGTTCAGCACAGATACGCAGTATTTT. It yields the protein CATGTGTGTPVFSTDTQYF.

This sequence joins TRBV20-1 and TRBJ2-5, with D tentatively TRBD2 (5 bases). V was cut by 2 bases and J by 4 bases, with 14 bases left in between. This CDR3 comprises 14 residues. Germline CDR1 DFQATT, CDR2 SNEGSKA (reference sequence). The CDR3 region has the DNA TGCAGTGCTAGATCCAGCGGTTGGGGAGAGACCCAGTACTTC. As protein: CSARSSGWGETQYF.

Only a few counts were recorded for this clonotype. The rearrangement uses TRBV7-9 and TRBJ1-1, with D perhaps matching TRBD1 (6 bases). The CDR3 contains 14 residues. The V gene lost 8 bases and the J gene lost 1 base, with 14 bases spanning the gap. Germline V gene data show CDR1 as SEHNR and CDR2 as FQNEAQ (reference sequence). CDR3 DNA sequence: TGTGCCAGCGGCCCCCGGGGGCCGAACACTGAAGCTTTCTTT. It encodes CASGPRGPNTEAFF. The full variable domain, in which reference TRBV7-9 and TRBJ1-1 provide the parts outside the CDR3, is DTGVSQNPRHKITKRGQNVTFRCDPISEHNRLYWYRQTLGQGPEFLTYFQNEAQLEKSRLLSDRFSAERPKGSFSTLEIQRTEQGDSAMYLCASGPRGPNTEAFFGQGTRLTVV.

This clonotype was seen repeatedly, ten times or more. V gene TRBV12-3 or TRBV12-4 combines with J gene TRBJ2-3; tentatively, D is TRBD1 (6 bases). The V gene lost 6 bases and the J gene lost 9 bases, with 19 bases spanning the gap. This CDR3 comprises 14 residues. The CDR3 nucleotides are TGTGCCAGCAGCCGCCAGGGGCCCCTTTCGACGCAGTATTTT. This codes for CASSRQGPLSTQYF.

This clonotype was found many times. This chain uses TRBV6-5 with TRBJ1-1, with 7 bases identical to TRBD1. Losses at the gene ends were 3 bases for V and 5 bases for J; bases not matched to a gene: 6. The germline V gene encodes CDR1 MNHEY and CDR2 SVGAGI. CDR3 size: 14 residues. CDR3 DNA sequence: TGTGCCAGCAGTTATAGGGGGCCTTGGACTGAAGCTTTCTTT. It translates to CASSYRGPWTEAFF.

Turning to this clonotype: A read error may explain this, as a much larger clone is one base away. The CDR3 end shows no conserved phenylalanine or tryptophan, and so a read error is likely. CDR3 nucleotides: TGTGCCAGCAGTTTGGCGCTAGACGCCACTGAAGCTTTCTCT. Translating gives CASSLALDATEAFS. The chain employs TRBV27 and TRBJ1-1; D is unclear. The germline gives CDR1 MNHEY, CDR2 SMNVEV (reference sequence). This CDR3 is built from 14 residues. Deletions cut 3 bases from V and 4 bases from J, with 12 bases between.

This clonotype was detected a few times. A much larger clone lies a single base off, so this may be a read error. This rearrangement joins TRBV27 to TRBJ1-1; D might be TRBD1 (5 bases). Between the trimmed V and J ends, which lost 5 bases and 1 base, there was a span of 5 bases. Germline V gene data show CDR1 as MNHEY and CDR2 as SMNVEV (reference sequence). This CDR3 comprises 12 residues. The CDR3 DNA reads TGTGCCAGCAGTCAGGGGAACACTGAAGCTTTCTTT. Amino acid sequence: CASSQGNTEAFF.

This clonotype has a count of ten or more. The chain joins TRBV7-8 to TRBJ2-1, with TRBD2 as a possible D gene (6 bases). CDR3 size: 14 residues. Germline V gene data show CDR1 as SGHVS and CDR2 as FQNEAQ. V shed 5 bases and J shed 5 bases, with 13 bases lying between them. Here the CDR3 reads CASSPPGLDNEQFF. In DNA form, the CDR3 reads TGTGCCAGCAGCCCCCCGGGACTCGACAATGAGCAGTTCTTC. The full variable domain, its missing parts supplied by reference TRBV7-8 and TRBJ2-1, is GAGVSQSPRYKVAKRGQDVALRCDPISGHVSLFWYQQALGQGPEFLTYFQNEAQLDKSGLPSDRFFAERPEGSVSTLKIQRTQQEDSAVYLCASSPPGLDNEQFFGPGTRLTVL.

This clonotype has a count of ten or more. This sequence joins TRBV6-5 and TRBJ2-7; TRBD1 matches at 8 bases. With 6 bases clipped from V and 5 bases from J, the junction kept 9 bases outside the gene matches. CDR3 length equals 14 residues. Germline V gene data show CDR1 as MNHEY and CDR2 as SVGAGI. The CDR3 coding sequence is TGTGCCAGCAGACCTAGGGACAGGATGAACGAGCAGTACTTC. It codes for CASRPRDRMNEQYF.

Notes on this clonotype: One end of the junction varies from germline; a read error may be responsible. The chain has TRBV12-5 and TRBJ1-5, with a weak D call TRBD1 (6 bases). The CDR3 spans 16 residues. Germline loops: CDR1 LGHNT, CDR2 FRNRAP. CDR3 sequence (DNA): TGTGGTAGTGGTTTGGAAAGGGACACCCTGGACGATCCCCAGCATTTT. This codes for CGSGLERDTLDDPQHF.

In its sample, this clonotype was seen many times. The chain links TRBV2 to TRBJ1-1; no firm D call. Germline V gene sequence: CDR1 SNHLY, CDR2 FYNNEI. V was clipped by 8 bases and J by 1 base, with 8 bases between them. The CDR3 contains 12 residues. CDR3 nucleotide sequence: TGTGCCAGCGTTGAGGGGAACACTGAAGCTTTCTTT. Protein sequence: CASVEGNTEAFF.

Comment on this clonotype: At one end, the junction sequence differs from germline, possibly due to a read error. The CDR3, as DNA: TGCAGTGCTATAACTAGCGGGAGGACTACCAGCAGAGATACGCAGTATTTT. Protein: CSAITSGRTTSRDTQYF. The V and J genes are TRBV20-1 and TRBJ2-3; 12 bases agree with TRBD2. CDR1 and CDR2 (germline): DFQATT, SNEGSKA (reference sequence). This CDR3 region has 17 residues.

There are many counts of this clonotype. CDR3 in amino acids: CASSDLVITDTQYF. For the CDR3, the DNA is TGTGCCAGCAGCGATCTAGTAATCACAGATACGCAGTATTTT. The rearrangement links TRBV7-8 to TRBJ2-3; the D is unclear. The CDR3 runs to 14 residues. V was trimmed by 5 bases and J by 2 bases, leaving 11 bases between them. Germline CDR1 SGHVS, CDR2 FQNEAQ.

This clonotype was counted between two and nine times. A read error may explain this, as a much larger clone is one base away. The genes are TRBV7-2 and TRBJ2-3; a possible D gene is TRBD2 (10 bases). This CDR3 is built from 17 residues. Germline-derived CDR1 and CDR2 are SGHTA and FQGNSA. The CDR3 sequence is CASGLAGGQGWTDTQYF. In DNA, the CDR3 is TGTGCCAGCGGCTTAGCGGGAGGACAGGGGTGGACAGATACGCAGTATTTT.

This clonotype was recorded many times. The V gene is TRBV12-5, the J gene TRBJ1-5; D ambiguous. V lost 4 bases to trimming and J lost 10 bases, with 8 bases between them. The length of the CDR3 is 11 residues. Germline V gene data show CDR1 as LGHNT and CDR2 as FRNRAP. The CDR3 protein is CASGSQVPQHF. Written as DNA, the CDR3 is TGTGCTAGTGGTTCTCAAGTCCCCCAGCATTTT.

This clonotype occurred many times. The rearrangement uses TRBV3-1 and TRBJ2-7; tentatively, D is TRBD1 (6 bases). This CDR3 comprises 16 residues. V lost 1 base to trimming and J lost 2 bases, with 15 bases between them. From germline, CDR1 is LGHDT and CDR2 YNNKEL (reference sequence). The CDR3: CASSQGATGRTYEQYF. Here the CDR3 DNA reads TGTGCCAGCAGCCAAGGAGCAACAGGGCGGACCTACGAGCAGTACTTC.

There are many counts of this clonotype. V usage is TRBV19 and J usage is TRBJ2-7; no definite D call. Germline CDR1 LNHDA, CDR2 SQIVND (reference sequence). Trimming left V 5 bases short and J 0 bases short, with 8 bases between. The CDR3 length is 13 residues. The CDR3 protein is CASSPDFSYEQYF. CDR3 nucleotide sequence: TGTGCCAGTAGTCCAGACTTCTCCTACGAGCAGTACTTC.

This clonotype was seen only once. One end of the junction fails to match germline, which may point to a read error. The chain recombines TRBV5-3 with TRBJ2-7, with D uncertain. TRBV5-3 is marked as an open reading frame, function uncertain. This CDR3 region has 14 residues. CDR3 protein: CASSTRSNSYEQCF. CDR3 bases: TGTGCCAGCAGCACCCGGAGTAACTCCTACGAGCAGTGCTTC.

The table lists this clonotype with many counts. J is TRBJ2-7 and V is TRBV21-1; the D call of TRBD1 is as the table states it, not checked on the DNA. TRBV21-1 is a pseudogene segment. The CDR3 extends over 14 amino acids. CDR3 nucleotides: TGTGCCAGCAGGGGGACAGGGGTAATTTACGAGCAGTACTTC. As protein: CASRGTGVIYEQYF.